A single sample is the source of the 19 T cell receptor beta chains below, sequenced in a study of blood T cell repertoires in COVID-19. Measured with immunoSEQ multiplex PCR; TCRdb has only the in-frame clones, and not every one. The sample lists fewer than 250,000 clones, around 84% occurring once. What was sequenced was peripheral blood. The receptors come from a woman aged 80 or older with COVID-19, enrolled during active disease.

The chain combines TRBV27 with TRBJ1-5; D might be TRBD1 (6 bases). The V gene's germline CDR1 is MNHEY and CDR2 SMNVEV (reference sequence). With 5 bases removed from V and 3 bases from J, the gap between germline ends came to 14 bases. This CDR3 is built from 15 residues. CDR3 residues: CASSPAGQFNQPQHF. CDR3 bases: TGTGCCAGCAGTCCTGCCGGACAGTTCAATCAGCCCCAGCATTTT.

V gene TRBV7-2 combines with J gene TRBJ1-2; weak D call: TRBD1 (6 bases). The V and J ends lost 1 base and 1 base respectively, with 13 bases between them. The V gene's germline CDR1 is SGHTA and CDR2 FQGNSA. The CDR3 is made up of 16 amino acids. DNA for the CDR3: TGTGCCAGCAGCTTAGAACCCGGACAGCTTAACTATGGCTACACCTTC. Its translation is CASSLEPGQLNYGYTF.

The genes are TRBV5-1 and TRBJ1-6, with TRBD1 matching 7 bases. The CDR3 has 15 residues. The ends lost 1 base at V and 8 bases at J; junction bases unmatched: 6. Germline values: CDR1 SGHRS, CDR2 YFSETQ. The CDR3 nucleotides are TGCGCCAGCAGCTTGAGTGACAGGGAACATTCACCCCTCCACTTT. The encoded protein is CASSLSDREHSPLHF.

About this clone itself: An end of the junction does not agree with germline; a read error may underlie this. V gene TRBV7-7 combines with J gene TRBJ1-5; 8 bases agree with TRBD1. Germline values: CDR1 SSHAT, CDR2 FNYEAQ (reference sequence). The CDR3 spans 18 residues. The CDR3 spells CASSSILSGQGLGQPQHF. The CDR3 nucleotides are TGTGCTAGCAGCTCCATCCTAAGCGGACAGGGATTAGGTCAGCCCCAGCATTTT. Looking up the rest from reference TRBV7-7 and TRBJ1-5 gives the full variable domain: GAGVSQSPRYKVTKRGQDVTLRCDPISSHATLYWYQQALGQGPEFLTYFNYEAQPDKSGLPSDRFSAERPEGSISTLTIQRTEQRDSAMYRCASSSILSGQGLGQPQHFGDGTRLSIL.

This chain links TRBV4-1 with TRBJ1-5; TRBD1 matches at 7 bases. V dropped 4 bases and J dropped 7; count of bases not matched to a gene: 4. Germline V CDR1 and CDR2: MGHRA, YSYEKL. This CDR3 contains 13 residues. The DNA for the CDR3 is TGCGCCAGCAGCCCCGACAGGGTACAGCCCCAGCATTTT. This encodes CASSPDRVQPQHF.

The J gene is TRBJ2-3, the V gene TRBV19; 9 bases fit TRBD1. CDR3 length: 15 amino acids. V lost 10 bases, J lost 2 bases, and 10 bases stayed unmatched. Per germline, CDR1 LNHDA and CDR2 SQIVND (reference sequence). As DNA, the CDR3 is TGTGCCACCTGGGACAGGGATCTCTACACAGATACGCAGTATTTT. It translates to CATWDRDLYTDTQYF.

The V gene is TRBV15, the J gene TRBJ2-5, with 14 bases identical to TRBD2. The CDR3 totals 17 residues. CDR1 and CDR2 (germline): LNHNV, YYDKDF (reference sequence). V dropped 6 bases and J dropped 0; count of bases not matched to a gene: 6. As DNA, the CDR3 is TGTGCCACCAGTCGGACTAGCGGGGGGACGTACCAAGAGACCCAGTACTTC. It encodes CATSRTSGGTYQETQYF.

The chain employs TRBV3-1 (or the pseudogene TRBV3-2) and TRBJ2-6; a weak D match, TRBD2 (5 bases). Germline CDR1 reads LGHDT; CDR2 reads YNNKEL (reference sequence). V was trimmed by 8 bases and J by 0 bases, leaving 20 bases between them. The CDR3 contains 18 residues. The CDR3 nucleotides are TGTGCCAGCCTACCCAGCACCTCGGGGATCTCTGGGGCCAACGTCCTGACTTTC. Translation gives CASLPSTSGISGANVLTF.

This chain links TRBV9 with TRBJ2-3; 8 bases are shared with TRBD2. Germline-derived CDR1 and CDR2 are SGDLS and YYNGEE. V was clipped by 4 bases and J by 4 bases; unmatched bases: 8. This CDR3 is built from 15 residues. The CDR3, as DNA: TGTGCCAGCAGCTCGCGGAGCGGGGGTGCAGATACGCAGTATTTT. Translation: CASSSRSGGADTQYF.

The genes are TRBV3-1 (or the pseudogene TRBV3-2) and TRBJ2-3, with 12 bases that match TRBD2. The J segment lost 9 bases and the V segment lost 3 bases, leaving 10 bases of the junction unmatched. Germline V gene lookup returns CDR1 LGHDT and CDR2 YNNKEL (reference sequence). The CDR3 covers 16 residues. In nucleotides, the CDR3 is TGTGCCAGCAGCCATGGTAGGACTAGCGGGATTCACACGCAGTATTTT. Residues: CASSHGRTSGIHTQYF.

The sample holds one count of this clone. V and J are TRBV5-4 and TRBJ2-3; 7 positions agree with TRBD1. This CDR3 comprises 15 residues. Germline-derived CDR1 and CDR2 are SGHNT and YYREEE (reference sequence). The trim removed 4 bases at V and 2 bases at J, leaving 7 bases unmatched. For the CDR3, the DNA is TGTGCCAGCAGCCCGACGGGACAGAACACAGATACGCAGTATTTT. Its protein is CASSPTGQNTDTQYF.

This clone was picked up a small number of times. The rearrangement uses TRBV5-1 and TRBJ1-5; D is uncertain. Trimming cost V 1 base and J 9 bases, with 14 bases left between them. The germline CDR1 and CDR2 sequences are SGHRS and YFSETQ. The CDR3 extends over 14 amino acids. CDR3 in amino acids: CASSLRPGSGPQHF. CDR3 sequence (DNA): TGCGCCAGCAGCTTGCGGCCGGGGTCAGGGCCCCAGCATTTT.

CDR3 in DNA: TGTGCCAGCAGCTTCCCGGGACAGTCCGCTTGGCAGTACGTC. This gives the protein CASSFPGQSAWQYV. The chain carries TRBV11-3 and TRBJ2-7; 7 bases fit TRBD1. This CDR3 has 14 amino acids. J was trimmed by 9 bases and V by 3 bases; bases with no gene match: 11. Germline V lookup: CDR1 SGHNT, CDR2 YENEEA.

This chain links TRBV19 with TRBJ1-2; TRBD1 matches at 7 bases. V dropped 0 bases and J dropped 5; count of bases not matched to a gene: 3. Germline V gene sequence: CDR1 LNHDA, CDR2 SQIVND (reference sequence). The CDR3 extends over 14 amino acids. This CDR3 is CASSIEGQLYGYTF. CDR3 nucleotide sequence: TGTGCCAGTAGTATAGAGGGACAGCTTTATGGCTACACCTTC.

V and J are TRBV30 and TRBJ1-4; D call uncertain. Trimming pared 4 bases from V and 3 bases from J, leaving 9 bases between. CDR1 and CDR2 (germline): GTSNPN, SVGIG (reference sequence). This CDR3 region has 13 residues. The CDR3 bases are TGTGCCTGGAATCTGATAGCTAATGAAAAACTGTTTTTT. It encodes CAWNLIANEKLFF. Looking up the rest from reference TRBV30 and TRBJ1-4 gives the full variable domain: SQTIHQWPATLVQPVGSPLSLECTVEGTSNPNLYWYRQAAGRGLQLLFYSVGIGQISSEVPQNLSASRPQDRQFILSSKKLLLSDSGFYLCAWNLIANEKLFFGSGTQLSVL.

This clone was seen only a few times. V is TRBV29-1 and J is TRBJ1-2; no firm D call. The CDR3 is 11 amino acids. Germline lookup yields CDR1 SQVTM and CDR2 ANQGSEA. Trimming left V 4 bases short and J 0 bases short, with 3 bases between. DNA for the CDR3: TGCAGCGTTGCAGCTAACTATGGCTACACCTTC. Amino acid sequence: CSVAANYGYTF.

As to this clone: One end of the junction does not line up with germline, which may come from a read error. The chain couples TRBV5-5 to TRBJ1-2, with D perhaps TRBD1 (5 bases). CDR1 is SGHKS, CDR2 YYEKEE, per germline (reference sequence). CDR3 length: 14 residues. DNA for the CDR3: TGTGCCCGCAGCCCGGGGGGGGAGGCCTATGGCTACACCTTC. Translation gives CARSPGGEAYGYTF.

This clone has just a few counts. The chain is built from TRBV3-1 (or the pseudogene TRBV3-2) and TRBJ1-2; 8 bases are shared with TRBD1. The germline V gene encodes CDR1 LGHDT and CDR2 YNNKEL (reference sequence). The CDR3 has 15 residues. Trimming cost V 1 base and J 4 bases; bases outside gene matches: 5. CDR3 sequence (DNA): TGTGCCAGCAGCCAAGCCAGGGGGCGCGGCTATGGCTACACCTTC. This gives the protein CASSQARGRGYGYTF.

This clone has a handful of counts. This CDR3 reads CASSSSGRGGLYEQYF. The DNA of the CDR3 is TGTGCCAGCAGTTCCTCGGGTCGGGGGGGGCTCTACGAGCAGTACTTC. The chain combines TRBV28 with TRBJ2-7, with 8 bases identical to TRBD2. Germline assignment: CDR1 MDHEN and CDR2 SYDVKM. The CDR3 spans 16 residues. J was trimmed by 3 bases and V by 4 bases; bases with no gene match: 11.